Presented here are 20 T cell receptor beta chains from one specimen sequenced in a study of cytomegalovirus exposure and HLA in healthy donors. TCRdb's table, derived via immunoSEQ multiplex PCR, lists solely in-frame clones and lacks some. The repertoire holds about 350,000 clones, roughly 87% seen once, with roughly 1.2% in the top ten. The specimen sequenced was PBMCs. The receptors derive from a young woman in good health and CMV-seropositive.

This chain links TRBV11-2 with TRBJ2-7; D gene unclear. CDR1 and CDR2 (germline): SGHAT, FQNNGV. Trimming took 1 base from V and 2 from J, leaving 9 bases between them. This CDR3 has 14 residues. CDR3 loop: CASSLAPGTYEQYF. The CDR3 nucleotides read TGTGCCAGCAGCTTAGCTCCGGGTACCTACGAGCAGTACTTC.

This chain uses TRBV27 with TRBJ2-5; D might be TRBD1 or TRBD2, each matching 5 bases. This CDR3 has 14 residues. Germline V gene sequence: CDR1 MNHEY, CDR2 SMNVEV (reference sequence). V was clipped by 5 bases and J by 5 bases, with 15 bases between them. CDR3 DNA sequence: TGTGCCAGCAGTCCCCGGGGCGGTTGGGAGACCCAGTACTTC. This gives the protein CASSPRGGWETQYF.

V is TRBV28 and J is TRBJ1-5; D is unresolved. There are 14 residues in the CDR3. Germline V gives CDR1 MDHEN, CDR2 SYDVKM. V lost 10 bases and J lost 2, with 15 bases in between. For the CDR3, the DNA is TGTGCCACCCTTGTAATCCGTCGCAATCAGCCCCAGCATTTT. It is translated as CATLVIRRNQPQHF.

The rearrangement uses TRBV18 and TRBJ2-7; D is unclear. CDR1 is KGHSH, CDR2 LQKENI, per germline. The CDR3 has 14 residues. Trimming took 1 base from V and 11 from J, leaving 18 bases between them. The CDR3, as DNA: TGTGCCAGCTCACCACAAGGATTGATAATGTTGGAGTACTTC. This encodes CASSPQGLIMLEYF.

The chain has TRBV4-2 and TRBJ2-5, with 15 nucleotides matching TRBD2. Germline CDR1 reads LGHNA; CDR2 reads YNFKEQ. Trimming at V came to 4 bases and at J to 5 bases, leaving 14 bases not matched to a gene. CDR3 length: 19 residues. CDR3 loop: CASSPGAGLAGGGAETQYF. For the CDR3, the DNA is TGTGCCAGCAGCCCCGGGGCGGGACTAGCGGGAGGTGGTGCGGAGACCCAGTACTTC.

The chain joins TRBV6-1 to TRBJ2-5; no definite D call. V shed 5 bases and J shed 3 bases, with 7 bases lying between them. The CDR3 is 12 residues long. Germline assignment: CDR1 MNHNS and CDR2 SASEGT. This CDR3 is CASSSYEETQYF. DNA of the CDR3: TGTGCCAGCAGTTCCTACGAAGAGACCCAGTACTTC.

The chain employs TRBV2 and TRBJ2-7; D remains unclear. The CDR3 consists of 15 residues. V was clipped by 3 bases and J by 2 bases, with 14 bases between them. The germline V gene encodes CDR1 SNHLY and CDR2 FYNNEI. The CDR3 coding sequence is TGTGCCAGCAGTGATTTTCGGCAGCACCCCTACGAGCAGTACTTC. This sequence encodes CASSDFRQHPYEQYF.

The sample holds one count of this clone. V usage is TRBV28 and J usage is TRBJ1-4; 8 positions agree with TRBD1. Germline CDR1 MDHEN, CDR2 SYDVKM. The CDR3 extends over 14 amino acids. The trim removed 5 bases at V and 7 bases at J, leaving 6 bases unmatched. CDR3 sequence (DNA): TGTGCCAGCAGTGCCGGGACAGGAGTTGAAAAACTGTTTTTT. It is translated as CASSAGTGVEKLFF.

Only one count was recorded for this clone. The chain carries TRBV28 and TRBJ1-4; D not resolved. The V gene's germline CDR1 is MDHEN and CDR2 SYDVKM. The CDR3 spans 16 residues. V lost 2 bases and J 0 bases, leaving 10 bases between the germline ends. CDR3 bases: TGTGCCAGCAGTTTACTCAGGCCTCCAACTAATGAAAAACTGTTTTTT. Its protein product is CASSLLRPPTNEKLFF. Based on the CDR3 plus reference TRBV28 and TRBJ1-4, the full variable domain is DVKVTQSSRYLVKRTGEKVFLECVQDMDHENMFWYRQDPGLGLRLIYFSYDVKMKEKGDIPEGYSVSREKKERFSLILESASTNQTSMYLCASSLLRPPTNEKLFFGSGTQLSVL.

CDR3: CVPGSWETQYF. CDR3 nucleotide sequence: TGTGTCCCGGGGTCCTGGGAGACCCAGTACTTC. The rearrangement links TRBV6-1 to TRBJ2-5; D might be TRBD2 (5 bases). The CDR3 consists of 11 residues. Germline CDR1 and CDR2: MNHNS and SASEGT.

The rearrangement links TRBV30 to TRBJ2-3, with D hard to call. Looked up from germline, CDR1 is GTSNPN and CDR2 is SVGIG (reference sequence). Deletions cut 0 bases from V and 2 bases from J, with 15 bases between. The CDR3 loop spans 16 amino acids. The CDR3 DNA is TGTGCCTGGAGTGTAGGAAACATCTTACTCACAGATACGCAGTATTTT. It codes for CAWSVGNILLTDTQYF.

This chain uses TRBV9 with TRBJ1-4, with 10 bases that match TRBD1. V shed 0 bases, J shed 8 bases, and the junction held 7 bases outside the gene matches. Per germline, CDR1 SGDLS and CDR2 YYNGEE. CDR3 length equals 16 residues. In DNA, the CDR3 is TGTGCCAGCAGCGTAGAGGGACAGGGGCCGGAGGAAAAACTGTTTTTT. Residues: CASSVEGQGPEEKLFF.

The V and J genes are TRBV28 and TRBJ2-7; 10 bases are a match to TRBD2. J was trimmed by 7 bases and V by 7 bases; bases with no gene match: 10. This CDR3 has 14 amino acids. Germline assignment: CDR1 MDHEN and CDR2 SYDVKM. Written as DNA, the CDR3 is TGTGCCAGCAACATAGCGGGAGGAAAAGGGGAGCAGTACTTC. Translating gives CASNIAGGKGEQYF. Variable domain in full (rest from reference TRBV28 and TRBJ2-7): DVKVTQSSRYLVKRTGEKVFLECVQDMDHENMFWYRQDPGLGLRLIYFSYDVKMKEKGDIPEGYSVSREKKERFSLILESASTNQTSMYLCASNIAGGKGEQYFGPGTRLTVT.

CDR3 amino acids: CASSLEPGQSYEQYF. CDR3 DNA: TGCGCCAGCAGCTTGGAACCGGGACAGTCCTACGAGCAGTACTTC. This chain uses TRBV5-1 with TRBJ2-7; 7 bases are a match to TRBD1. J gave up 1 base and V 0 bases, and 4 bases lay outside the gene matches. There are 15 residues in the CDR3. Germline loops: CDR1 SGHRS, CDR2 YFSETQ.

The chain employs TRBV7-3 and TRBJ2-2, with 9 bases aligning to TRBD1. The CDR3 contains 15 residues. Per germline, CDR1 SGHTA and CDR2 FQGTGA. V lost 4 bases and J lost 5; bases outside the gene matches: 5. The CDR3 bases are TGTGCCAGCAGCTCGGGACAGGGAGAGACCGGGGAGCTGTTTTTT. It yields the protein CASSSGQGETGELFF.

A remark on this clone: With a much larger clone just one base away, this may be a read error. This rearrangement joins TRBV7-2 to TRBJ2-1, with D possibly matching TRBD1 (6 bases). The CDR3 is 13 residues long. The V end lost 0 bases, the J end lost 6 bases, and 6 bases lay between the germline ends. Germline V CDR1 and CDR2: SGHTA, FQGNSA. CDR3 sequence: CASSLAGGNEQFF. The CDR3 DNA reads TGTGCCAGCAGCTTAGCAGGGGGCAATGAGCAGTTCTTC.

The chain joins TRBV29-1 to TRBJ2-7; D perhaps matches TRBD2 (6 bases). Between the trimmed V and J ends, which lost 2 bases and 0 bases, there was a span of 14 bases. The CDR3 totals 15 residues. In germline, CDR1 is SQVTM, CDR2 ANQGSEA. CDR3 sequence (DNA): TGCAGCGTTGAACGACTAGTCATGAGCTCCTACGAGCAGTACTTC. It is translated as CSVERLVMSSYEQYF.

The chain joins TRBV7-9 to TRBJ2-7; D tentatively reads TRBD1 or TRBD2 (5 bases each). Trimming stripped 6 bases from V and 2 bases from J, with 17 bases between. The CDR3 sequence is 15 residues long. Germline V gene data show CDR1 as SEHNR and CDR2 as FQNEAQ (reference sequence). DNA of the CDR3: TGTGCCAGCAGTTCCTCCGGGACCTTAACCTACGAGCAGTACTTC. Residues: CASSSSGTLTYEQYF.

This chain connects TRBV15 to TRBJ1-2, with 7 bases aligning to TRBD1. The V gene's germline CDR1 is LNHNV and CDR2 YYDKDF (reference sequence). V gave up 3 bases and J gave up 1 base; unmatched junction bases: 8. There are 16 residues in the CDR3. The CDR3 DNA sequence: TGTGCCACCAGCAGGGAAGACAGGGACGATAACTATGGCTACACCTTC. This sequence encodes CATSREDRDDNYGYTF.

The chain links TRBV30 to TRBJ1-5; D not certain. The CDR3 is 16 residues long. In germline, CDR1 is GTSNPN, CDR2 SVGIG (reference sequence). Deletions cut 2 bases from V and 2 bases from J, with 16 bases between. The CDR3 here is CAWSFGFGQGNQPQHF. CDR3 bases: TGTGCCTGGAGTTTCGGATTTGGGCAGGGCAATCAGCCCCAGCATTTT. Combining the CDR3 with reference TRBV30 and TRBJ1-5 gives the whole variable domain SQTIHQWPATLVQPVGSPLSLECTVEGTSNPNLYWYRQAAGRGLQLLFYSVGIGQISSEVPQNLSASRPQDRQFILSSKKLLLSDSGFYLCAWSFGFGQGNQPQHFGDGTRLSIL.